The clone carrying this T cell receptor beta chain was detected only a few times. Antigen: not known. This sample was taken from a study of response to subunit inactivated influenza vaccine. Study-wide points: Authors proposed each seasonal influenza vaccination draws in few new T cells.

TCRdb re-analysed the RT-PCR reads in MiXCR, keeping a single row per CDR3 protein. This sample carries over 650,000 distinct CDR3 sequences, 15% to 20% of them seen once, and the ten largest clones take roughly a tenth. The germline V gene has CDR1 SSHAT and CDR2 FNYEAQ (reference sequence). V was clipped by 4 bases and J by 8 bases, with 12 bases between them. This CDR3 has 13 residues. This material consisted of PBMCs from blood, taken 4 to 6 days after vaccination. V usage is TRBV7-7 and J usage is TRBJ2-1; D uncertain. This sequence was found in a man aged 50 or older who received an inactivated influenza vaccine. The CDR3 protein is CASSSRSGYEQFF. As DNA, the CDR3 is TGTGCCAGCAGCTCCCGGAGTGGTTATGAGCAGTTCTTC.